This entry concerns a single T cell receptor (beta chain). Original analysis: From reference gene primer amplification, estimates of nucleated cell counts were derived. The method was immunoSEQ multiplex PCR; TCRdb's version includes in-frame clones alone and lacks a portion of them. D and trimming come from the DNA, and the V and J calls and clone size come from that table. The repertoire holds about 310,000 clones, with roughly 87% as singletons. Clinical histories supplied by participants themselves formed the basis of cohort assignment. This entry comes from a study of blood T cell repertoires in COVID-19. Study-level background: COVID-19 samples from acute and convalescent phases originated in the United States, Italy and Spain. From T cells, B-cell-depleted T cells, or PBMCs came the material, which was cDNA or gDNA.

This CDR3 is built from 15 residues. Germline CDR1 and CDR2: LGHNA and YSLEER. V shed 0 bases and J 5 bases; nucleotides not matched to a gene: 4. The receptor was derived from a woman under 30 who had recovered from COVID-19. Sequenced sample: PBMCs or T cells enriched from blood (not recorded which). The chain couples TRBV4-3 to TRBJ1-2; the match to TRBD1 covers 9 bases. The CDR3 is CASSQEGQGYYGYTF. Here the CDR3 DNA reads TGCGCCAGCAGCCAAGAGGGACAGGGTTATTATGGCTACACCTTC.